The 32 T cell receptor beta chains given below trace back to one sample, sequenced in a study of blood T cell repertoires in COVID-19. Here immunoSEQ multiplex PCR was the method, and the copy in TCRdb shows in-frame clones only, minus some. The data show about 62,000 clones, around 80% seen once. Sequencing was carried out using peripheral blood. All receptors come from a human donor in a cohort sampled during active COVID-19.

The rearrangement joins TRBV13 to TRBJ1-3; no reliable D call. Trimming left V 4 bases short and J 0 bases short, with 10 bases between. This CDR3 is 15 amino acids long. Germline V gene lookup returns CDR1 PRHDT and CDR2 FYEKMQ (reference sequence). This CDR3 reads CASSSRGYSGNTIYF. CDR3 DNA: TGTGCCAGCAGCTCGCGCGGCTACTCTGGAAACACCATATATTTT.

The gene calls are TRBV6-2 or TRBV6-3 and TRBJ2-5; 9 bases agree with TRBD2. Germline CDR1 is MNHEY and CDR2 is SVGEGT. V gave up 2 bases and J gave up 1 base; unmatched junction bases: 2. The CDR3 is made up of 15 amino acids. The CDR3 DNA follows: TGTGCCAGCAGTTACACGCGGGGGGGCCAAGAGACCCAGTACTTC. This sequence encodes CASSYTRGGQETQYF.

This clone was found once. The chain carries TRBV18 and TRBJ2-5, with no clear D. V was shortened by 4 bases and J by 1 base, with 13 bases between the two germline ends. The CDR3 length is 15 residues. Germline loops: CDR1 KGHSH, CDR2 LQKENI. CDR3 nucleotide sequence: TGTGCCAGCTCACGCCTTACGGGTCTCCAAGAGACCCAGTACTTC. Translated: CASSRLTGLQETQYF.

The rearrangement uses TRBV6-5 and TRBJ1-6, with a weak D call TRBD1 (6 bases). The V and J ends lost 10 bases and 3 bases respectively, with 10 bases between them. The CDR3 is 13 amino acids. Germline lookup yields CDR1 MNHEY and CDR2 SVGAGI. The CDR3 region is CATRDNYNSPLHF. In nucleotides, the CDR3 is TGTGCCACCCGGGACAACTATAATTCACCCCTCCACTTT.

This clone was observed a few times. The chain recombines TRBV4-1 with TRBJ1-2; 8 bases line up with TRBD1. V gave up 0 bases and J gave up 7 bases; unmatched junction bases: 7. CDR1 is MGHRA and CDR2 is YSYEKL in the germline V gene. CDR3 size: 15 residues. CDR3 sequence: CASSQDNAGGGGYTF. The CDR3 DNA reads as TGCGCCAGCAGCCAAGATAATGCAGGGGGCGGTGGCTACACCTTC.

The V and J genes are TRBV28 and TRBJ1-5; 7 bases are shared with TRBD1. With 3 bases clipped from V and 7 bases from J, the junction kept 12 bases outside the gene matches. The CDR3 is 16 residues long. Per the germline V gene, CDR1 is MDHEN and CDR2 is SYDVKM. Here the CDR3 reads CASSLSLGGAAQPQHF. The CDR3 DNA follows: TGTGCCAGCAGTTTGTCCTTAGGGGGCGCAGCCCAGCCCCAGCATTTT.

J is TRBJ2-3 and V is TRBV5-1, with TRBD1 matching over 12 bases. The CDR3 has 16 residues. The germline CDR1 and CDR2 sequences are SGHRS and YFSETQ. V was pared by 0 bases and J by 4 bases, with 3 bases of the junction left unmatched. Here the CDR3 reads CASSLAGTGGADTQYF. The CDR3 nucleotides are TGCGCCAGCAGCTTGGCTGGGACAGGGGGCGCAGATACGCAGTATTTT.

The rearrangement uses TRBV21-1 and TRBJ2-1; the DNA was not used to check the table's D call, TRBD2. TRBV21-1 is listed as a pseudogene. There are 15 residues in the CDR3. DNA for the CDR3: TGTGCCAGCAGCTGTAGCGGCAGAAACTACAATGAGCAGTTCTTC. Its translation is CASSCSGRNYNEQFF.

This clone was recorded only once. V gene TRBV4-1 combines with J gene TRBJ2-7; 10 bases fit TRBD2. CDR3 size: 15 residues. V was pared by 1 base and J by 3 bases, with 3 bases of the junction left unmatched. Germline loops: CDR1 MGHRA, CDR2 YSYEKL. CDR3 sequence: CASSQGQRGGYEQYF. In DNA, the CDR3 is TGCGCCAGCAGCCAAGGACAGCGGGGGGGCTACGAGCAGTACTTC.

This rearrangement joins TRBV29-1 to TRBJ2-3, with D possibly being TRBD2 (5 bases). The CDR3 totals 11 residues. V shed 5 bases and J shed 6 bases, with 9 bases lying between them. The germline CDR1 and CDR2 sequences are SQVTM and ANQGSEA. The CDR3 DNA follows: TGCAGCGTTACGAGGGTGGATACGCAGTATTTT. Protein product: CSVTRVDTQYF.

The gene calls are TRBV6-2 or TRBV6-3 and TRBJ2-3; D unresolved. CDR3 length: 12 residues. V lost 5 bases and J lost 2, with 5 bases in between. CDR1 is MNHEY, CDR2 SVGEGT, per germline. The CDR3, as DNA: TGTGCCAGCAGTCAAAACACAGATACGCAGTATTTT. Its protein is CASSQNTDTQYF.

CDR3 DNA sequence: TGTGCCAGCAGTGAAGATACAGGGGGAGGCACTGAAGCTTTCTTT. It specifies CASSEDTGGGTEAFF. The chain links TRBV6-1 to TRBJ1-1; TRBD1 matches 8 bases. Germline CDR1 reads MNHNS; CDR2 reads SASEGT. The CDR3 runs 15 residues. The V gene end was trimmed by 1 base and the J gene end by 4 bases; junction bases not matched to a gene: 5.

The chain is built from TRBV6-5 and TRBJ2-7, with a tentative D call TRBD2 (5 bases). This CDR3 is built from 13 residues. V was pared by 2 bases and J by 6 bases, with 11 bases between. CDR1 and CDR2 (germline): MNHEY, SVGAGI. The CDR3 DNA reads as TGTGCCAGCAGTTACGATGAGGGAAGCGAGCAGTACTTC. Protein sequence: CASSYDEGSEQYF.

CDR3 bases: TGCGCCAGCAGTGAGTCGCTGGGACTAGCGGGGCTAGCCAAAAACATTCAGTACTTC. Translation gives CASSESLGLAGLAKNIQYF. The J gene is TRBJ2-4, the V gene TRBV10-1; 13 bases map to TRBD2. V lost 0 bases to trimming and J lost 0 bases; unmatched junction nucleotides: 5. Per the germline V gene, CDR1 is WNHNN and CDR2 is SYGVQD (reference sequence). The CDR3 length is 19 residues.

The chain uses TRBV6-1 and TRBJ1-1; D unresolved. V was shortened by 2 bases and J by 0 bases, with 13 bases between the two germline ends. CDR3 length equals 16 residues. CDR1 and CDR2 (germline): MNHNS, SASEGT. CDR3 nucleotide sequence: TGTGCCAGCAGTGAACTTCCCCCGGGAATGAACACTGAAGCTTTCTTT. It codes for CASSELPPGMNTEAFF.

DNA of the CDR3: TGTGCCAGCAGCTTCGGGGGCACCGGGGAGCTGTTTTTT. Translated, it gives CASSFGGTGELFF. The rearrangement joins TRBV7-3 to TRBJ2-2, with a possible D match to TRBD2 (6 bases). CDR3 length equals 13 residues. Germline V CDR1 and CDR2: SGHTA, FQGTGA. The V end lost 3 bases, the J end lost 4 bases, and 6 bases lay between the germline ends.

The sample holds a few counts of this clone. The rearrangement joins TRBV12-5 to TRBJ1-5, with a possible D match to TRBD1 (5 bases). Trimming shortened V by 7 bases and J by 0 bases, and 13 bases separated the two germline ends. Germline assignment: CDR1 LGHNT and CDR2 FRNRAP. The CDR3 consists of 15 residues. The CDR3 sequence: CASAPQTASNQPQHF. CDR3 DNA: TGTGCTAGTGCCCCGCAGACAGCTAGCAATCAGCCCCAGCATTTT.

CDR3 residues: CATSHADNMNTEAFF. The CDR3 DNA is TGTGCCACCAGCCACGCGGATAATATGAACACTGAAGCTTTCTTT. The rearrangement uses TRBV15 and TRBJ1-1, with unresolved D. The CDR3 is 15 residues long. Trimming stripped 5 bases from V and 0 bases from J, with 13 bases between. Germline CDR1 reads LNHNV; CDR2 reads YYDKDF (reference sequence).

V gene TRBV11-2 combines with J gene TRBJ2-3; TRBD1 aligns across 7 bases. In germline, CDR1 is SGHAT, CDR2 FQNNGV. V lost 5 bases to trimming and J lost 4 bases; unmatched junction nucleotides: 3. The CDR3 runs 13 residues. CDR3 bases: TGTGCCAGCAGCCCCCAGGGGGCAGATACGCAGTATTTT. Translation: CASSPQGADTQYF.

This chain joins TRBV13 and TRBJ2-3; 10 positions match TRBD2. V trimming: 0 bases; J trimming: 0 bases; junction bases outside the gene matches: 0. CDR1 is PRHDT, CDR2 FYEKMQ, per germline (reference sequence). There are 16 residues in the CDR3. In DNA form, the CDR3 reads TGTGCCAGCAGCTTAGGACTAGCGGGGAGCACAGATACGCAGTATTTT. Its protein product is CASSLGLAGSTDTQYF.

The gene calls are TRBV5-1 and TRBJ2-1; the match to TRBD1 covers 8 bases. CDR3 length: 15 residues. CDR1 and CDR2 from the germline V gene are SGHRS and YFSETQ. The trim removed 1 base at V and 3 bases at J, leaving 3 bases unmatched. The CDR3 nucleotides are TGCGCCAGCAGCTTGCAGGGGGCGGACTACAATGAGCAGTTCTTC. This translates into CASSLQGADYNEQFF.

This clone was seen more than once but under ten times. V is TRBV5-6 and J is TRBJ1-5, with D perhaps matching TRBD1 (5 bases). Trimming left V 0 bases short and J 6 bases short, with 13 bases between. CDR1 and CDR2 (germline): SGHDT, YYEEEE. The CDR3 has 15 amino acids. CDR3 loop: CASSLGPQGRQPQHF. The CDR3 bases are TGTGCCAGCAGCTTGGGTCCCCAGGGTCGTCAGCCCCAGCATTTT.

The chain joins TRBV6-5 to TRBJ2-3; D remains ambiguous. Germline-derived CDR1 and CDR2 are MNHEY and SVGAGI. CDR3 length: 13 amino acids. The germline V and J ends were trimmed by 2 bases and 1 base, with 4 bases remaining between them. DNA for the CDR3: TGTGCCAGCAGTTACCCGGGCACAGATACGCAGTATTTT. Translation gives CASSYPGTDTQYF.

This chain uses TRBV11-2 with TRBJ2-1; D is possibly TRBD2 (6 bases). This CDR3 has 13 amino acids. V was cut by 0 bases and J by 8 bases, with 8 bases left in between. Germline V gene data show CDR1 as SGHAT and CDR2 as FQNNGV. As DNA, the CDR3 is TGTGCCAGCAGCTTAGATGGAGGGGATGAGCAGTTCTTC. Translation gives CASSLDGGDEQFF.

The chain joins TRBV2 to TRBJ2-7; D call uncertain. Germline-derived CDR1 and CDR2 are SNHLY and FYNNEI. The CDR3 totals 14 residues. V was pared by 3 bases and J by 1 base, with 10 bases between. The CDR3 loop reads CASSEAGYSYEQYF. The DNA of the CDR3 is TGTGCCAGCAGTGAGGCCGGGTATTCCTACGAGCAGTACTTC.

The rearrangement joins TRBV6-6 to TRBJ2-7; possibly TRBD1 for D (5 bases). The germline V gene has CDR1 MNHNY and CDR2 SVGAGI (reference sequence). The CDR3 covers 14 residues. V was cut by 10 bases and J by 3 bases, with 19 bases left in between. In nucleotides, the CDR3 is TGTGCCACGACGGACACCCTGATTATCTACGAGCAGTACTTC. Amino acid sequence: CATTDTLIIYEQYF.

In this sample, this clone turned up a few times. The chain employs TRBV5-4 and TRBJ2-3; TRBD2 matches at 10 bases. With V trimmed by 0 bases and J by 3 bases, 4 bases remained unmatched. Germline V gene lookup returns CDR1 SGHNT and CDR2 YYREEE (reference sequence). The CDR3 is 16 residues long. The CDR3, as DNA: TGTGCCAGCAGCTTGGTTGGGACTAGCGAAACAGATACGCAGTATTTT. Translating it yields CASSLVGTSETDTQYF.

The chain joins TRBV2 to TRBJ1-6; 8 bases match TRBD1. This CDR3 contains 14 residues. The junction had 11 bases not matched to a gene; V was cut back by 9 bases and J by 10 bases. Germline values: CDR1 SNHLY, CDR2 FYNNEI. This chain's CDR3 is CASLTDREKSPLHF. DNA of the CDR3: TGTGCCAGTCTGACGGACAGGGAGAAGTCACCCCTCCACTTT.

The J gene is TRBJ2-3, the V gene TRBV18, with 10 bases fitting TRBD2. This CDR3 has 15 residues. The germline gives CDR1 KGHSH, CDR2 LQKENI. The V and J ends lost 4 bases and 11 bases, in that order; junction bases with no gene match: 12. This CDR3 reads CASSLSGGAMVRQYF. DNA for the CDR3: TGTGCCAGCTCACTGAGCGGGGGGGCCATGGTGCGGCAGTATTTT. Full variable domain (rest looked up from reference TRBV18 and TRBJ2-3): NAGVMQNPRHLVRRRGQEARLRCSPMKGHSHVYWYRQLPEEGLKFMVYLQKENIIDESGMPKERFSAEFPKEGPSILRIQQVVRGDSAAYFCASSLSGGAMVRQYFGPGTRLTVL.

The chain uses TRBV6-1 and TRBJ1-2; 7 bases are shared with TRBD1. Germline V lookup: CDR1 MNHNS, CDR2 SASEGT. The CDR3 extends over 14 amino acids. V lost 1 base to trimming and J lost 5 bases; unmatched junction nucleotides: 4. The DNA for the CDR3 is TGTGCCAGCAGTGAAGGGGCAGGGGGTTATGGCTACACCTTC. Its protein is CASSEGAGGYGYTF.

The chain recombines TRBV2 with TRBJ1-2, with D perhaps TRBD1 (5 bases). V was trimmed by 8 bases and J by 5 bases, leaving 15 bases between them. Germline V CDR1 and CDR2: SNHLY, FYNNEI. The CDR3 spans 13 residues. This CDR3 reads CASGEGATYGYTF. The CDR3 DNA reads TGTGCCAGCGGGGAAGGGGCCACATATGGCTACACCTTC.

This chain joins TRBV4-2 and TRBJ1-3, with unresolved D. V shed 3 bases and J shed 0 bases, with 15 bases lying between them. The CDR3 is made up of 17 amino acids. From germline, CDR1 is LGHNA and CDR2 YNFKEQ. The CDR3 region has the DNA TGTGCCAGCAGCCACAGAGGCGCCGCACACTCTGGAAACACCATATATTTT. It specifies CASSHRGAAHSGNTIYF.